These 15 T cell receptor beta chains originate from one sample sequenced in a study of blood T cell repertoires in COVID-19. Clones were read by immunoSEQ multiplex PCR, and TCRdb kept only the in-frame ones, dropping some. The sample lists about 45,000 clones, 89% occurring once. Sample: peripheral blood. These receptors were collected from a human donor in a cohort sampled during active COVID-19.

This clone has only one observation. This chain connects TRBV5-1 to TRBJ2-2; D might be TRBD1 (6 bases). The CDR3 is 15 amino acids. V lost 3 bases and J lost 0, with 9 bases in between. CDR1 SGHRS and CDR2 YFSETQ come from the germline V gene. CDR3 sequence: CASSWGTTNTGELFF. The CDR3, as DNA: TGCGCCAGCAGCTGGGGGACAACGAACACCGGGGAGCTGTTTTTT.

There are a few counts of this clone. In nucleotides, the CDR3 is TGTGCCAGCAGCTTAGATAGCGTTCTGGGGGGCAATGAGCAGTTCTTC. Its protein product is CASSLDSVLGGNEQFF. This chain uses TRBV7-2 with TRBJ2-1; perhaps TRBD2 as D (6 bases). CDR1 and CDR2 (germline): SGHTA, FQGNSA. This CDR3 spans 16 amino acids. V lost 1 base and J lost 6, with 16 bases in between.

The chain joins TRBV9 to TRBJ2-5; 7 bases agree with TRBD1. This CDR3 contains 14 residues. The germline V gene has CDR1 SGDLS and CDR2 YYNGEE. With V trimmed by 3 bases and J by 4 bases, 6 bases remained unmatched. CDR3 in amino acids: CASSDLGGVETQYF. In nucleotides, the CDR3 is TGTGCCAGCAGCGACCTAGGGGGCGTAGAGACCCAGTACTTC.

The CDR3 region has the DNA TGTGCCAGCAGCTTAGTGATTTCCGGGATGGAGACCCAGTACTTC. Amino acid sequence: CASSLVISGMETQYF. This rearrangement joins TRBV7-9 to TRBJ2-5, with D perhaps TRBD2 (5 bases). The CDR3 extends over 15 amino acids. The V end was cut by 1 base, the J end by 5 bases, with 14 bases between. CDR1 and CDR2 from the germline V gene are SEHNR and FQNEAQ (reference sequence).

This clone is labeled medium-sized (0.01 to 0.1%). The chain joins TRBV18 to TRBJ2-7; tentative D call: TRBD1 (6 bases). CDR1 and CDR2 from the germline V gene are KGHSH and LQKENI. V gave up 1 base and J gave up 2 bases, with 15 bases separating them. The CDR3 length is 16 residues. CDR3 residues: CASSPLTGTTTYEQYF. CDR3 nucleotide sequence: TGTGCCAGCTCACCACTAACCGGGACAACAACCTACGAGCAGTACTTC.

The CDR3 DNA reads TGTGCCAGCAGTGTCGGGACAGGGGGCTCCTCGGTCTATGGCTACACCTTC. The encoded protein is CASSVGTGGSSVYGYTF. This chain joins TRBV25-1 and TRBJ1-2, with 12 bases matching TRBD1. J gave up 4 bases and V 4 bases, and 10 bases lay outside the gene matches. The CDR3 length is 17 residues. Germline lookup yields CDR1 MGHDK and CDR2 SYGVNS.

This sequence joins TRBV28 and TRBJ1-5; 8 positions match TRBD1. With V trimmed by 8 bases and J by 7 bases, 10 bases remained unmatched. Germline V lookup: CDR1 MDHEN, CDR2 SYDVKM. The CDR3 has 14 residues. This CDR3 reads CASSQGAREQPQHF. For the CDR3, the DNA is TGTGCCAGCTCTCAGGGGGCGCGCGAACAGCCCCAGCATTTT.

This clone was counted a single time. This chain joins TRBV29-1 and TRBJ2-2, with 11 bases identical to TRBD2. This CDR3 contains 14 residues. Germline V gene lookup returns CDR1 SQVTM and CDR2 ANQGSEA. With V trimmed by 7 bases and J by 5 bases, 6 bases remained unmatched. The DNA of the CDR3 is TGCAGCGCATTACTAGCGGGAGTTACCGGGGAGCTGTTTTTT. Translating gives CSALLAGVTGELFF.

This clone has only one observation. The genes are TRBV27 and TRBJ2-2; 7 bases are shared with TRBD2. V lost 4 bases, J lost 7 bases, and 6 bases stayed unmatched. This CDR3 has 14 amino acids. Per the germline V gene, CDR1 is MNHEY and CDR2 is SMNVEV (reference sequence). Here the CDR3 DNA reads TGTGCCAGCAGTTCCTGGGGGGGGTACGGGGAGCTGTTTTTT. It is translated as CASSSWGGYGELFF.

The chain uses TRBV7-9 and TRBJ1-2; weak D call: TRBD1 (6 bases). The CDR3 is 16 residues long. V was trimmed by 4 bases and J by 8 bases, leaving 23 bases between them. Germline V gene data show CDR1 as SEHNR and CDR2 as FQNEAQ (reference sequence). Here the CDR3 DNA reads TGTGCCAGCAGCTCAATGGACAGCCGAATACTCGAAGGCTACACCTTC. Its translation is CASSSMDSRILEGYTF.

The CDR3 DNA follows: TGTGCCAGCAGCTCGCCGACTAGCGGGGCCCACGAGCAGTACTTC. Its protein product is CASSSPTSGAHEQYF. This chain links TRBV7-9 with TRBJ2-7; TRBD2 matches at 11 bases. The CDR3 sequence is 15 residues long. The germline gives CDR1 SEHNR, CDR2 FQNEAQ (reference sequence). J was trimmed by 5 bases and V by 4 bases; bases with no gene match: 7.

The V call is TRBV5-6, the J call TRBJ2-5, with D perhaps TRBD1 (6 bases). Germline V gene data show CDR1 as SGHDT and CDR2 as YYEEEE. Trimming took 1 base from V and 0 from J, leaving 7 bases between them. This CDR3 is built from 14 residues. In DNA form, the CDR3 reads TGTGCCAGCAGCTTGACAGGGTACCAAGAGACCCAGTACTTC. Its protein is CASSLTGYQETQYF.

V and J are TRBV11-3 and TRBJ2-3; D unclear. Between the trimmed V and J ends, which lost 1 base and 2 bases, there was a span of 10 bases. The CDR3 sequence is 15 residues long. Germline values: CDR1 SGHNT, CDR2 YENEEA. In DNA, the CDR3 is TGTGCCAGCAGCTTAGGCAGGAAGGACACAGATACGCAGTATTTT. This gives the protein CASSLGRKDTDTQYF.

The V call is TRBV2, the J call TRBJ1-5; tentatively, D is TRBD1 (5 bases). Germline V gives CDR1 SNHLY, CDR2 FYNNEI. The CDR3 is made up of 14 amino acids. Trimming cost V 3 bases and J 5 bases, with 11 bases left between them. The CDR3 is CASSEDNIDQPQHF. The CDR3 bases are TGTGCCAGCAGTGAGGACAATATCGATCAGCCCCAGCATTTT. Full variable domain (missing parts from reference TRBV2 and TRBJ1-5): EPEVTQTPSHQVTQMGQEVILRCVPISNHLYFYWYRQILGQKVEFLVSFYNNEISEKSEIFDDQFSVERPDGSNFTLKIRSTKLEDSAMYFCASSEDNIDQPQHFGDGTRLSIL.

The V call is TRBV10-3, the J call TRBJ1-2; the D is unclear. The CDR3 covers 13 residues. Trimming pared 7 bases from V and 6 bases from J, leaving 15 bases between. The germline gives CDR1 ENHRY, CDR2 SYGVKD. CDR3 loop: CAIMDLTRDGYTF. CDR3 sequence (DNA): TGTGCCATCATGGACCTTACGAGGGATGGCTACACCTTC.